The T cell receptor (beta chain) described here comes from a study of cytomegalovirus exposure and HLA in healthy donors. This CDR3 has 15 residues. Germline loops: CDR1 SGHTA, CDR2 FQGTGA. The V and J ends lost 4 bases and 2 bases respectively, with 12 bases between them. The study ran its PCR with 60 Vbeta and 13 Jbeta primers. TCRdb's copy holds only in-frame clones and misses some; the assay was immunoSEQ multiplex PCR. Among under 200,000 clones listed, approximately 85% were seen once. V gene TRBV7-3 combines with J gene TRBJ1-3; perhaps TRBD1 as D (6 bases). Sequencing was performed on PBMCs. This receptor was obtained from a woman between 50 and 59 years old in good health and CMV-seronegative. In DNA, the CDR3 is TGTGCCAGCAGCTCGGGACACTCGACTGGAAACACCATATATTTT. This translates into CASSSGHSTGNTIYF.